This paragraph reports one TCR beta chain. Its antigen is undetermined. The CDR3 runs 16 residues. Germline CDR1 SGHKS, CDR2 YYEKEE (reference sequence). J gave up 1 base and V 4 bases, and 7 bases lay outside the gene matches. This specimen belongs to a study of T-cell memory formation after mild COVID-19. Findings and caveats of the study: Pre-infection memory already had some responding clones, implying cross-reactive memory joined. CD4+ contracting clones were found mainly in CM and EM, and CD8+ ones in EMRA.

TCRdb independently ran MiXCR on the 5' RACE reads; one entry per CDR3 protein. The table records a few hundred thousand distinct CDR3 sequences, roughly 21% of them present only once. The V and J genes are TRBV5-5 and TRBJ2-2, with 7 bases aligning to TRBD2. Sequencing was done on a sample of PBMCs or a T cell subset sorted from them (not recorded which). The source is an adult woman who had mild COVID-19 (a few samples of this study predate the infection). Cell type and time point are not known. Here the CDR3 reads CASSPLGGGNTGELFF. CDR3 bases: TGTGCCAGCAGCCCCCTAGGCGGGGGGAACACCGGGGAGCTGTTTTTT.